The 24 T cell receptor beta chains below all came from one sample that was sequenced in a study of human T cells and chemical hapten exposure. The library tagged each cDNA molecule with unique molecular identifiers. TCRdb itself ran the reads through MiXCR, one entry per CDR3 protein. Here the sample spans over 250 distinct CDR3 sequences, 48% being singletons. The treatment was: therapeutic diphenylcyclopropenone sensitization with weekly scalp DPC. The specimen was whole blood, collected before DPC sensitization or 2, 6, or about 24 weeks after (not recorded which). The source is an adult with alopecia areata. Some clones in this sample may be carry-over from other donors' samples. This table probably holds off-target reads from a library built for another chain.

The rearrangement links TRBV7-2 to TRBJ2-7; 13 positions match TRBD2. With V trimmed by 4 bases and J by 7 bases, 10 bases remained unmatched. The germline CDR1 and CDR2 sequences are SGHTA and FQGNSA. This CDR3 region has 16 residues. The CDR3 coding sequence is TGTGCCAGCAGCTATAACCCGACTAGCGGGAGGAGGGAGCAGTACTTC. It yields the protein CASSYNPTSGRREQYF. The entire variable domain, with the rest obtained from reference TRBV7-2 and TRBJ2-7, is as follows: GAGVSQSPSNKVTEKGKDVELRCDPISGHTALYWYRQSLGQGLEFLIYFQGNSAPDKSGLPSDRFSAERTGGSVSTLTIQRTQQEDSAVYLCASSYNPTSGRREQYFGPGTRLTVT.

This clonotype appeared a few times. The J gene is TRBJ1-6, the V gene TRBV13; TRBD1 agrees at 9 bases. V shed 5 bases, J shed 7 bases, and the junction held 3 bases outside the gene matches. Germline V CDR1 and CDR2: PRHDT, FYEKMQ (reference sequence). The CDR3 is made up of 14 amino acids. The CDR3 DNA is TGTGCCAGCAGCCTCGGACAGGGGAATTCACCCCTCCACTTT. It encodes CASSLGQGNSPLHF. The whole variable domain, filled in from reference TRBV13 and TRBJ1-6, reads AAGVIQSPRHLIKEKRETATLKCYPIPRHDTVYWYQQGPGQDPQFLISFYEKMQSDKGSIPDRFSAQQFSDYHSELNMSSLELGDSALYFCASSLGQGNSPLHFGNGTRLTVT.

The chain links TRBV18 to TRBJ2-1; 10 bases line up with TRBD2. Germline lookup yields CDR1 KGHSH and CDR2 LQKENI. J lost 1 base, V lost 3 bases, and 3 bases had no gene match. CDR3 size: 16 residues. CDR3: CASSPPGLASYNEQFF. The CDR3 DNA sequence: TGTGCCAGCTCACCGCCGGGACTAGCGTCCTACAATGAGCAGTTCTTC.

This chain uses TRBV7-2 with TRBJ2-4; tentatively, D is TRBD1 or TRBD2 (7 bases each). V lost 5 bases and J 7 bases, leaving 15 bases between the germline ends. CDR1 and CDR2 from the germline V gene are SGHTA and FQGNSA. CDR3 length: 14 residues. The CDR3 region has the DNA TGTGCCAGCAGCGGGGAGGGGGCCTGGAACATTCAGTACTTC. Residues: CASSGEGAWNIQYF.

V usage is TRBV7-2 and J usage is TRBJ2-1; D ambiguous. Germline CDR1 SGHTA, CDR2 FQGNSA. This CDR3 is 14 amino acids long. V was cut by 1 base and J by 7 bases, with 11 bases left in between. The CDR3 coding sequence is TGTGCCAGCAGCTTAGAGGCCCTCCCTAATGAGCAGTTCTTC. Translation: CASSLEALPNEQFF.

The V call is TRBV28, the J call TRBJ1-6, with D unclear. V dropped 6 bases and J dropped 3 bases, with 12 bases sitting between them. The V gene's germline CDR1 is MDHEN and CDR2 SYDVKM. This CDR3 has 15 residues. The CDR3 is CASSPGQNYNSPLHF. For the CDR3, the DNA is TGTGCCAGCAGCCCGGGCCAGAACTATAATTCACCCCTCCACTTT.

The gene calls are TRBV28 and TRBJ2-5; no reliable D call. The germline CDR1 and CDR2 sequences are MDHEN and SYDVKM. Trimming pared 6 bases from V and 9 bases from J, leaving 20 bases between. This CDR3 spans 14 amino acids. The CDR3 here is CASREPNSRVAQYF. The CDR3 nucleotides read TGTGCCAGCAGGGAGCCAAACTCCCGGGTGGCCCAGTACTTC.

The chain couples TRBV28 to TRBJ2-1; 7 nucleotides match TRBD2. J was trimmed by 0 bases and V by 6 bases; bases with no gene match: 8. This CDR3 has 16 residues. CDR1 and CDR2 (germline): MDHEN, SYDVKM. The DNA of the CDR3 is TGTGCCAGCAGAAGCCGGGGCGGGAGCTCCTACAATGAGCAGTTCTTC. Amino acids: CASRSRGGSSYNEQFF.

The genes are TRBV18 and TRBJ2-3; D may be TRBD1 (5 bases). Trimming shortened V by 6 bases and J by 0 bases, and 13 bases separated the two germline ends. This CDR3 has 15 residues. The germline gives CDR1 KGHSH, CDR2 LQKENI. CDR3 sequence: CASSRDSPSTDTQYF. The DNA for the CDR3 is TGTGCCAGCTCTCGTGACAGTCCTAGCACAGATACGCAGTATTTT.

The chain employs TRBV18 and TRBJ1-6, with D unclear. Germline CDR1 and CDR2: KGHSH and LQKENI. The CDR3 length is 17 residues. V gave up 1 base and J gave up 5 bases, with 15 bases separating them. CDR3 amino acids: CASSPLPVTLNNSPLHF. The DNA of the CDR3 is TGTGCCAGCTCACCACTCCCAGTGACACTGAATAATTCACCCCTCCACTTT.

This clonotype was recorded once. The CDR3 DNA reads TGTGCCAGCAGTCTCGGGACTCTTAAAGAGACCCAGTACTTC. It translates to CASSLGTLKETQYF. V is TRBV6-1 and J is TRBJ2-5; a possible D gene is TRBD2 (6 bases). CDR3 size: 14 residues. Between the trimmed V and J ends, which lost 5 bases and 3 bases, there was a span of 13 bases. Germline assignment: CDR1 MNHNS and CDR2 SASEGT.

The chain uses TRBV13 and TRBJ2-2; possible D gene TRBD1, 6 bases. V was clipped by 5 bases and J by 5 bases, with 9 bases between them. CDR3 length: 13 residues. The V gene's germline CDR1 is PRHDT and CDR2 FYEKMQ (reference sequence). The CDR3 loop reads CASSQTGTGELFF. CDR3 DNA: TGTGCCAGCAGCCAAACAGGGACCGGGGAGCTGTTTTTT.

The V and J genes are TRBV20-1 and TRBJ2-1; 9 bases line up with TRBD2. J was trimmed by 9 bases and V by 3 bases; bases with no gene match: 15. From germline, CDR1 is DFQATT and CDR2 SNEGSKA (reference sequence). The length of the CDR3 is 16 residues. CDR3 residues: CSASAVIAGDIGEQFF. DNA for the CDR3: TGCAGTGCTAGTGCGGTAATAGCGGGAGATATTGGTGAGCAGTTCTTC.

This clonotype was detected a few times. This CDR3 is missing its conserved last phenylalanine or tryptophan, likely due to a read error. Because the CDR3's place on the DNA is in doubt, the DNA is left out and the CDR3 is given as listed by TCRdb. CDR3 loop: CASSERGPAQEL. The chain employs TRBV2 and TRBJ2-1; the table calls TRBD1, which could not be checked here. Germline values: CDR1 SNHLY, CDR2 FYNNEI. Ends included, the CDR3 has 12 residues.

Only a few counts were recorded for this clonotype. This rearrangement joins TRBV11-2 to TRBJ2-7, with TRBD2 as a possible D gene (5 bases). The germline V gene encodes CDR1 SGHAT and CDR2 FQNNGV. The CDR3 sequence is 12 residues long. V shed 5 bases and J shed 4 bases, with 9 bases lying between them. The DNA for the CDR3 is TGTGCCAGCAGCCCCTCGGGATACGAGCAGTACTTC. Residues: CASSPSGYEQYF.

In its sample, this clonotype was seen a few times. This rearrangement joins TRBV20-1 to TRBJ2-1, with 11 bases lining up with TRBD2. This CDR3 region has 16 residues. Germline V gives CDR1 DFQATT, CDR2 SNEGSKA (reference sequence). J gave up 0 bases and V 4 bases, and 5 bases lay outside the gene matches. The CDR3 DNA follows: TGCAGTGCTACCGGACTAGCGGGTCCCTCCTACAATGAGCAGTTCTTC. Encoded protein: CSATGLAGPSYNEQFF.

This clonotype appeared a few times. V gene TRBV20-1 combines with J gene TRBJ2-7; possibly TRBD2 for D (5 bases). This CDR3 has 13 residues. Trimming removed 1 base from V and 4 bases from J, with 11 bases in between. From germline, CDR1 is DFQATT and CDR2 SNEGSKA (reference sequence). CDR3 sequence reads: CSARGGNWYEQYF. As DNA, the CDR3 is TGCAGTGCTAGAGGAGGGAATTGGTACGAGCAGTACTTC.

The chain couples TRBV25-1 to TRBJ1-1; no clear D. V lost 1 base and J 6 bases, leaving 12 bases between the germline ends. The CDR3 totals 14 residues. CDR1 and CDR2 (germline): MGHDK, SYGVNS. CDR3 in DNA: TGTGCCAGCAGTGAATCCCTCGTGAGGGCTGAAGCTTTCTTT. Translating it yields CASSESLVRAEAFF.

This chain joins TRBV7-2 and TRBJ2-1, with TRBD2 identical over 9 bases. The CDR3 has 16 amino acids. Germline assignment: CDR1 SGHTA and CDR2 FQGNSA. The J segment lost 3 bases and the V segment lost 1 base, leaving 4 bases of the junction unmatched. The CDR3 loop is CASSLVVSGSYNEQFF. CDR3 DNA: TGTGCCAGCAGCTTAGTAGTTAGCGGGAGCTACAATGAGCAGTTCTTC.

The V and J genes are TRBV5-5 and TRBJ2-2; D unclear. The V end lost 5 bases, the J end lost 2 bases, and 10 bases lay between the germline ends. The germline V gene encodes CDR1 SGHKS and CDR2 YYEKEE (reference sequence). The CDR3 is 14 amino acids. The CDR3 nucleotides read TGTGCCAGCAGTTACGACGTTAACACCGGGGAGCTGTTTTTT. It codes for CASSYDVNTGELFF.

CDR3 protein: CASSQGAGRAIVDEQYF. CDR3 nucleotide sequence: TGTGCCAGCAGCCAAGGTGCCGGGAGGGCCATAGTAGACGAGCAGTACTTC. The chain couples TRBV14 to TRBJ2-7; TRBD2 matches 8 bases. J gave up 5 bases and V 1 base, and 13 bases lay outside the gene matches. CDR1 and CDR2 (germline): SGHDN, FVKESK. The CDR3 covers 17 residues. Supplemented by reference TRBV14 and TRBJ2-7, the full variable domain reads EAGVTQFPSHSVIEKGQTVTLRCDPISGHDNLYWYRRVMGKEIKFLLHFVKESKQDESGMPNNRFLAERTGGTYSTLKVQPAELEDSGVYFCASSQGAGRAIVDEQYFGPGTRLTVT.

The CDR3 is CASSRTGLTGELFF. The CDR3, as DNA: TGTGCCAGCAGTAGGACAGGGCTGACCGGGGAGCTGTTTTTT. This sequence joins TRBV2 and TRBJ2-2; TRBD1 aligns across 8 bases. Germline V gene sequence: CDR1 SNHLY, CDR2 FYNNEI. The CDR3 has 14 amino acids. Trimming at V came to 5 bases and at J to 5 bases, leaving 4 bases not matched to a gene.

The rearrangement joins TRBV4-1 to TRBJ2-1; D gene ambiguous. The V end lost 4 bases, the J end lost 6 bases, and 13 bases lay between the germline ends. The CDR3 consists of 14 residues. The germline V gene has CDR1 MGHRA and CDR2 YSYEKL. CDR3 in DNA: TGCGCCAGCAGCCGCGGTCTGGGAATCAATGAGCAGTTCTTC. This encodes CASSRGLGINEQFF.

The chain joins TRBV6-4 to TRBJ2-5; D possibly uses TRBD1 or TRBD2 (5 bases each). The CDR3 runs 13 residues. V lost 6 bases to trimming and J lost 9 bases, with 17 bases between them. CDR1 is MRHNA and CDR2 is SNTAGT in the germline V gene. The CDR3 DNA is TGTGCCAGCAGCTGGGACGGCCAAGGGGCCCAGTACTTC. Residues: CASSWDGQGAQYF.